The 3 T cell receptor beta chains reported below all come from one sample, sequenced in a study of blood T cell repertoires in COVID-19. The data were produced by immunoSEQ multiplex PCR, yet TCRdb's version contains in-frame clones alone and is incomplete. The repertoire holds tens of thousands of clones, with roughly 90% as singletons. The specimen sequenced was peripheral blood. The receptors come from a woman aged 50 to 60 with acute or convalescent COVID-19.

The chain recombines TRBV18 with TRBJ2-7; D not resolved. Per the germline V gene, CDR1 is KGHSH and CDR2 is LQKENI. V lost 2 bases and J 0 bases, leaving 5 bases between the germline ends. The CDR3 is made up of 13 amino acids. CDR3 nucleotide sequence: TGTGCCAGCTCACCATACACCTCCTACGAGCAGTACTTC. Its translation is CASSPYTSYEQYF.

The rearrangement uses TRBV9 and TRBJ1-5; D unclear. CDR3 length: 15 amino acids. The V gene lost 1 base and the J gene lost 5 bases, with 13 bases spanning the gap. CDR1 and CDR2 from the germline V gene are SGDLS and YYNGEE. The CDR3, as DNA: TGTGCCAGCAGCGTAAGTCCGCGGAGTGATCAGCCCCAGCATTTT. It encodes CASSVSPRSDQPQHF.

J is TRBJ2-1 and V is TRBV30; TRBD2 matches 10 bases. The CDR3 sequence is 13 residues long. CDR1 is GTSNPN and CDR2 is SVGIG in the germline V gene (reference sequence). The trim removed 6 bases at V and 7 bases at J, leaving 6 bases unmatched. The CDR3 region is CACRSGGSNEQFF. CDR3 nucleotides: TGTGCCTGTCGTAGCGGGGGGTCGAATGAGCAGTTCTTC.